This T cell receptor (beta chain) is from a study of T cell repertoires in cytomegalovirus infection. Background on the study: From public TCR beta signatures came an indication of both CMV infection and matching HLA type. Notes on the study in general: Clonotypes of TCR beta that were HLA-C-restricted and CMV-specific dominated the ex vivo response.

MiXCR, run by TCRdb on the reads, gives a single entry per CDR3 protein. The sample holds about 100,000 distinct CDR3 sequences, about a quarter seen once. A note on this clonotype: The target antigen is unknown.

The clonotype comes from a human donor in good health (CMV status not recorded). Some clones in this sample may be carry-over from other donors' samples. The sample was CD8+ T cells from PBMCs.

CDR3: CASSFWEAASVGDYEQYF. CDR3 nucleotides: TGTGCCAGCAGTTTTTGGGAGGCGGCTAGCGTTGGGGACTACGAGCAGTACTTC. The chain joins TRBV28 to TRBJ2-7; the D gene is possibly TRBD2 (6 bases). The length of the CDR3 is 18 residues. The ends were cut back, 3 bases at V and 3 bases at J, with 24 bases in the middle. From germline, CDR1 is MDHEN and CDR2 SYDVKM.